The next 21 T cell receptor beta chains were all read from a single sample in a study of blood T cell repertoires in COVID-19. Sequencing was performed with immunoSEQ multiplex PCR; in TCRdb, only in-frame clones are kept and a portion is missing. The profile shows 200,000 to 250,000 clones, approximately 86% of them singletons. The specimen sequenced was PBMCs or T cells enriched from blood (not recorded which). The receptors stem from a woman aged 40 to 55 with acute COVID-19.

In its sample, this clone was seen once. CDR3 sequence (DNA): TGTGCCAGCAGCCAGATGCCTAGCTCCTACAATGAGCAGTTCTTC. This sequence encodes CASSQMPSSYNEQFF. V and J are TRBV14 and TRBJ2-1; D is unclear. This CDR3 is 15 amino acids long. Germline V gene sequence: CDR1 SGHDN, CDR2 FVKESK. V lost 3 bases to trimming and J lost 0 bases, with 9 bases between them.

The J gene is TRBJ1-2, the V gene TRBV7-9, with 10 positions matching TRBD1. This CDR3 has 17 residues. J lost 4 bases, V lost 5 bases, and 13 bases had no gene match. Germline lookup yields CDR1 SEHNR and CDR2 FQNEAQ (reference sequence). CDR3 region: CASSPEGVRTGGYGYTF. In DNA form, the CDR3 reads TGTGCCAGCAGCCCCGAGGGTGTTAGGACAGGGGGCTATGGCTACACCTTC.

This clone was observed a handful of times. The V gene is TRBV12-5, the J gene TRBJ2-5; tentatively, D is TRBD1 (5 bases). Germline V lookup: CDR1 LGHNT, CDR2 FRNRAP. The length of the CDR3 is 12 residues. Trimming took 6 bases from V and 4 from J, leaving 9 bases between them. CDR3 sequence reads: CASGPDRETQYF. CDR3 bases: TGTGCTAGTGGGCCCGACAGAGAGACCCAGTACTTC.

V gene TRBV5-5 combines with J gene TRBJ1-6; D gene unclear. The CDR3 totals 13 residues. The germline gives CDR1 SGHKS, CDR2 YYEKEE (reference sequence). The V end lost 0 bases, the J end lost 9 bases, and 7 bases lay between the germline ends. The CDR3 reads CASSLAPISPLHF. The CDR3 coding sequence is TGTGCCAGCAGCTTGGCCCCAATTTCACCCCTCCACTTT. Full variable domain (missing parts from reference TRBV5-5 and TRBJ1-6): DAGVTQSPTHLIKTRGQQVTLRCSPISGHKSVSWYQQVLGQGPQFIFQYYEKEERGRGNFPDRFSARQFPNYSSELNVNALLLGDSALYLCASSLAPISPLHFGNGTRLTVT.

The J gene is TRBJ2-1, the V gene TRBV11-2; a possible D gene is TRBD2 (6 bases). The length of the CDR3 is 15 residues. V lost 8 bases, J lost 3 bases, and 17 bases lay in between. Germline V lookup: CDR1 SGHAT, CDR2 FQNNGV. The chain's CDR3 is CASGRLSANYNEQFF. The CDR3 nucleotides read TGTGCCAGCGGGAGGTTGTCAGCAAACTACAATGAGCAGTTCTTC.

The chain is built from TRBV6-5 and TRBJ2-1; D perhaps matches TRBD2 (6 bases). Germline V CDR1 and CDR2: MNHEY, SVGAGI. CDR3 length: 15 residues. V lost 0 bases, J lost 11 bases, and 17 bases lay in between. The CDR3 is CASSYSGVEGRQQFF. In DNA, the CDR3 is TGTGCCAGCAGTTACTCGGGCGTGGAGGGAAGGCAGCAGTTCTTC.

This chain connects TRBV12-5 to TRBJ1-5, with D possibly TRBD1 on 6 matching bases. Germline CDR1 is LGHNT and CDR2 is FRNRAP. This CDR3 region has 16 residues. V was pared by 7 bases and J by 7 bases, with 23 bases between. The CDR3 DNA reads TGTGCTAGTGCCTTGTGGGGGGGCCCAGAAGAACAGCCCCAGCATTTT. As protein: CASALWGGPEEQPQHF. Full variable domain (missing parts from reference TRBV12-5 and TRBJ1-5): DARVTQTPRHKVTEMGQEVTMRCQPILGHNTVFWYRQTMMQGLELLAYFRNRAPLDDSGMPKDRFSAEMPDATLATLKIQPSEPRDSAVYFCASALWGGPEEQPQHFGDGTRLSIL.

This chain joins TRBV19 and TRBJ1-1; D is unresolved. Germline CDR1 reads LNHDA; CDR2 reads SQIVND (reference sequence). This CDR3 region has 16 residues. Trimming cost V 4 bases and J 0 bases, with 15 bases left between them. The CDR3 region is CASSKRVIAMNTEAFF. CDR3 bases: TGTGCCAGTAGTAAACGGGTGATTGCCATGAACACTGAAGCTTTCTTT.

The J gene is TRBJ2-1, the V gene TRBV14; 12 nucleotides align to TRBD2. CDR1 and CDR2 (germline): SGHDN, FVKESK. V trimming: 4 bases; J trimming: 3 bases; junction bases outside the gene matches: 4. CDR3 size: 16 residues. The DNA for the CDR3 is TGTGCCAGCAGCCGAAGACTAGCGGGAGTCTACAATGAGCAGTTCTTC. Its translation: CASSRRLAGVYNEQFF.

This clone was observed a handful of times. The V call is TRBV27, the J call TRBJ2-7; unclear D gene. The CDR3 contains 12 residues. Trimming cost V 5 bases and J 5 bases, with 10 bases left between them. The germline gives CDR1 MNHEY, CDR2 SMNVEV (reference sequence). CDR3 sequence reads: CASSLPGNEQYF. The CDR3 DNA is TGTGCCAGCAGTCTGCCGGGTAACGAGCAGTACTTC.

This rearrangement joins TRBV7-9 to TRBJ1-6, with D perhaps matching TRBD1 (5 bases). The germline V and J ends were trimmed by 5 bases and 4 bases, with 15 bases remaining between them. Germline V gene sequence: CDR1 SEHNR, CDR2 FQNEAQ (reference sequence). The CDR3 extends over 16 amino acids. CDR3 coding DNA: TGTGCCAGCAGCACCGCGACAGCGGGGTATAATTCACCCCTCCACTTT. This sequence encodes CASSTATAGYNSPLHF.

The chain joins TRBV10-3 to TRBJ2-7; TRBD2 is a possible D gene (5 bases). Germline V gene lookup returns CDR1 ENHRY and CDR2 SYGVKD. V was trimmed by 5 bases and J by 0 bases, leaving 11 bases between them. The CDR3 totals 14 residues. In nucleotides, the CDR3 is TGTGCCATCAGTAGCCGACTATCCTCCTACGAGCAGTACTTC. This gives the protein CAISSRLSSYEQYF.

The gene calls are TRBV20-1 and TRBJ2-7; 16 nucleotides match TRBD2. J was trimmed by 0 bases and V by 3 bases; bases with no gene match: 17. Germline CDR1 reads DFQATT; CDR2 reads SNEGSKA (reference sequence). This CDR3 contains 21 residues. CDR3 protein: CSASLVQAGTSGRVGSYEQYF. The CDR3 nucleotides are TGCAGTGCTAGTTTAGTGCAAGCCGGGACTAGCGGGAGGGTGGGCTCCTACGAGCAGTACTTC.

The chain recombines TRBV6-5 with TRBJ2-1; a possible D gene is TRBD2 (5 bases). The CDR3 totals 12 residues. V lost 9 bases and J 2 bases, leaving 8 bases between the germline ends. Per the germline V gene, CDR1 is MNHEY and CDR2 is SVGAGI. The CDR3: CARKRPYNEQFF. In DNA, the CDR3 is TGTGCCAGGAAGCGGCCCTACAATGAGCAGTTCTTC.

The V call is TRBV11-3, the J call TRBJ2-5, with D possibly matching TRBD1 (5 bases). The CDR3 extends over 16 amino acids. The germline gives CDR1 SGHNT, CDR2 YENEEA. V gave up 5 bases and J gave up 2 bases, with 18 bases separating them. In DNA form, the CDR3 reads TGTGCCAGCAGCGGCCGACGGGCAGGGCGACAAGAGACCCAGTACTTC. Translated: CASSGRRAGRQETQYF.

The V call is TRBV7-2, the J call TRBJ2-2; tentatively, D is TRBD1 (6 bases). Looked up from germline, CDR1 is SGHTA and CDR2 is FQGNSA. The CDR3 contains 15 residues. V lost 2 bases and J 5 bases, leaving 12 bases between the germline ends. Written as DNA, the CDR3 is TGTGCCAGCAGCTTATACAGGGTGTCAACCGGGGAGCTGTTTTTT. Its translation: CASSLYRVSTGELFF.

The V gene is TRBV5-1, the J gene TRBJ2-2, with no clear D. Trimming removed 1 base from V and 1 base from J, with 5 bases in between. The CDR3 length is 14 residues. Germline CDR1 is SGHRS and CDR2 is YFSETQ. CDR3 in amino acids: CASSLSQNTGELFF. As DNA, the CDR3 is TGCGCCAGCAGCTTGTCCCAGAACACCGGGGAGCTGTTTTTT. The variable domain in full, completed from reference TRBV5-1 and TRBJ2-2, reads KAGVTQTPRYLIKTRGQQVTLSCSPISGHRSVSWYQQTPGQGLQFLFEYFSETQRNKGNFPGRFSGRQFSNSRSEMNVSTLELGDSALYLCASSLSQNTGELFFGEGSRLTVL.

The V call is TRBV5-5, the J call TRBJ2-7; 8 positions agree with TRBD2. The CDR3 is 15 amino acids. CDR1 SGHKS and CDR2 YYEKEE come from the germline V gene (reference sequence). The V gene end was trimmed by 4 bases and the J gene end by 7 bases; junction bases not matched to a gene: 13. CDR3 amino acids: CASSPGGTVFWEQYF. In nucleotides, the CDR3 is TGTGCCAGCAGCCCGGGGGGGACTGTGTTTTGGGAGCAGTACTTC.

The rearrangement uses TRBV28 and TRBJ1-2, with D perhaps TRBD1 (5 bases). Deletions cut 10 bases from V and 0 bases from J, with 12 bases between. The CDR3 is 13 residues long. Germline loops: CDR1 MDHEN, CDR2 SYDVKM. The CDR3 here is CATGGTSNYGYTF. CDR3 DNA: TGTGCCACCGGGGGGACCTCTAACTATGGCTACACCTTC.

This chain joins TRBV29-1 and TRBJ2-7, with D possibly matching TRBD1 (6 bases). CDR1 SQVTM and CDR2 ANQGSEA come from the germline V gene. The CDR3 totals 14 residues. Trimming took 6 bases from V and 3 from J, leaving 18 bases between them. The CDR3: CSVERQVGGYEQYF. The CDR3 nucleotides read TGCAGCGTAGAGAGACAGGTTGGAGGCTACGAGCAGTACTTC.

The chain has TRBV18 and TRBJ1-1; a weak D match, TRBD1 (5 bases). Per germline, CDR1 KGHSH and CDR2 LQKENI. V lost 3 bases and J lost 2, with 13 bases in between. The CDR3 extends over 15 amino acids. CDR3 sequence: CASSPQVGGNTEAFF. CDR3 in DNA: TGTGCCAGCTCACCTCAGGTGGGGGGTAACACTGAAGCTTTCTTT. The whole variable domain, filled in from reference TRBV18 and TRBJ1-1, reads NAGVMQNPRHLVRRRGQEARLRCSPMKGHSHVYWYRQLPEEGLKFMVYLQKENIIDESGMPKERFSAEFPKEGPSILRIQQVVRGDSAAYFCASSPQVGGNTEAFFGQGTRLTVV.